This TCR beta chain is drawn from a study of control samples from healthy donors and cancer patients. This CDR3 region has 15 residues. Trimming took off 7 bases at V and 1 base at J, with 16 bases between the two ends. The V gene's germline CDR1 is MDHEN and CDR2 SYDVKM. Libraries were prepared by immunoSEQ multiplex PCR; TCRdb keeps only in-frame clonotypes and omits some of them. The data show 95,000 to 150,000 clones, roughly 90% seen once. This TCR derives from a woman younger than 30 in good health. This chain uses TRBV28 with TRBJ1-1; D gene uncertain. Sequencing was performed on blood. CDR3 protein: CASMVGSKGNTEAFF. CDR3 bases: TGTGCCAGCATGGTAGGGAGCAAGGGGAACACTGAAGCTTTCTTT.